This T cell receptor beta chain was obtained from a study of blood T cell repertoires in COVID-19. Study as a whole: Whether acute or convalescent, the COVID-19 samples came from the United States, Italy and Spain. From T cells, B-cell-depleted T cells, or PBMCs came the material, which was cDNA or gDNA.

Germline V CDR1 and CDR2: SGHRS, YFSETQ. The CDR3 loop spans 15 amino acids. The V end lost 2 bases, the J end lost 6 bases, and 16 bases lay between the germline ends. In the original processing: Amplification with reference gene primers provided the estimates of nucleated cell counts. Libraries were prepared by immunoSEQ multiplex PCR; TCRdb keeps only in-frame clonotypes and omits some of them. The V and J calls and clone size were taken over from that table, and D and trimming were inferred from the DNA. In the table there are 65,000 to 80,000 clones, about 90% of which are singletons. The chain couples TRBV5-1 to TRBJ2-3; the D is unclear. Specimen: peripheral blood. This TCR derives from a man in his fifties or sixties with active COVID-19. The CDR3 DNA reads TGCGCCAGCAGCTTAGGTGGTGTAGCACGCGATACGCAGTATTTT. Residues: CASSLGGVARDTQYF.